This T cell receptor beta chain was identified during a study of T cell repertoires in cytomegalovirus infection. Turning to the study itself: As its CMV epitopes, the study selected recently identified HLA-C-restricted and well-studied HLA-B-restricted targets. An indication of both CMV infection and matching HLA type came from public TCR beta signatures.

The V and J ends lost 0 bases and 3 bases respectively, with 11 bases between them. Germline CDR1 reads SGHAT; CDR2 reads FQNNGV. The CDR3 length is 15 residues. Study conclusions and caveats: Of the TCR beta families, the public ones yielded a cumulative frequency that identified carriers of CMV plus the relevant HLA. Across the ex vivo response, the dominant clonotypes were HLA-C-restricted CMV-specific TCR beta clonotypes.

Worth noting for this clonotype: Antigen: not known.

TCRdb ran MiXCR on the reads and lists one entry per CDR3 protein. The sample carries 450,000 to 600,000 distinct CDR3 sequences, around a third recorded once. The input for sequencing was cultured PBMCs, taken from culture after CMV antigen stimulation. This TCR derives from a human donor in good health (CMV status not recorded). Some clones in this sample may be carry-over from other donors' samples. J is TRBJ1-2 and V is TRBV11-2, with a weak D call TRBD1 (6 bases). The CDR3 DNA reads TGTGCCAGCAGCTTAGAGGCAGGACAGCACTATGGCTACACCTTC. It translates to CASSLEAGQHYGYTF. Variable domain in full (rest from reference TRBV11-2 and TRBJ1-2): EAGVAQSPRYKIIEKRQSVAFWCNPISGHATLYWYQQILGQGPKLLIQFQNNGVVDDSQLPKDRFSAERLKGVDSTLKIQPAKLEDSAVYLCASSLEAGQHYGYTFGSGTRLTVV.